These 12 T cell receptor beta chains were sequenced from one sample in a study of beta chain features in type 1 diabetes. Study results and caveats: Among patients with Type 1 diabetes, TCRB CDR3s were moderately but significantly shorter in every one of the four CD4+ subsets.

These receptors have no known antigen. cDNA synthesis used the whole RNA isolate, giving expressed TCRB sequences. TCRdb keeps only in-frame clones here, not all; method: immunoSEQ multiplex PCR. The data contain approximately 29,000 clones, around three fifths of them seen just once; the ten biggest clones take up about 2.2%. Input material: Tregs from blood. Every receptor here comes from a woman aged 30 to 39 with type 1 diabetes.

The chain couples TRBV18 to TRBJ1-5; 7 bases match TRBD1. Germline loops: CDR1 KGHSH, CDR2 LQKENI. CDR3 length equals 16 residues. J gave up 1 base and V 5 bases, and 8 bases lay outside the gene matches. CDR3 sequence: CASSVRGGESNQPQHF. The CDR3 bases are TGTGCCAGCTCAGTCAGAGGGGGCGAAAGCAATCAGCCCCAGCATTTT. The full variable domain, rest sourced from reference TRBV18 and TRBJ1-5, is NAGVMQNPRHLVRRRGQEARLRCSPMKGHSHVYWYRQLPEEGLKFMVYLQKENIIDESGMPKERFSAEFPKEGPSILRIQQVVRGDSAAYFCASSVRGGESNQPQHFGDGTRLSIL.

V and J are TRBV5-1 and TRBJ2-1, with 8 nucleotides matching TRBD1. The V segment lost 2 bases and the J segment 4 bases; nucleotides outside the gene matches: 5. From germline, CDR1 is SGHRS and CDR2 YFSETQ. CDR3 length: 15 amino acids. This chain's CDR3 is CASSLQGEGYNEQFF. CDR3 nucleotide sequence: TGCGCCAGCAGCTTACAGGGGGAAGGATACAATGAGCAGTTCTTC.

This rearrangement joins TRBV6-4 to TRBJ1-2; D remains unclear. This CDR3 is 13 amino acids long. Looked up from germline, CDR1 is MRHNA and CDR2 is SNTAGT. V lost 4 bases, J lost 7 bases, and 13 bases lay in between. The CDR3 DNA is TGTGCCAGCAGTGCGGGAGGAGACATTGGCTACACCTTC. Its protein is CASSAGGDIGYTF.

The chain couples TRBV29-1 to TRBJ2-5; possibly TRBD1 for D (6 bases). CDR3 size: 14 residues. Trimming left V 6 bases short and J 0 bases short, with 14 bases between. Germline CDR1 SQVTM, CDR2 ANQGSEA. In DNA form, the CDR3 reads TGCAGCGTCGAGACAGGCCCTCACCAAGAGACCCAGTACTTC. It is translated as CSVETGPHQETQYF.

The chain is built from TRBV7-9 and TRBJ2-1; TRBD2 matches at 10 bases. V was pared by 5 bases and J by 4 bases, with 8 bases of the junction left unmatched. The CDR3 is made up of 16 amino acids. The germline V gene has CDR1 SEHNR and CDR2 FQNEAQ (reference sequence). This CDR3 is CASSPQATSGYNEQFF. The CDR3 coding sequence is TGTGCCAGCAGCCCCCAGGCGACTAGCGGGTACAATGAGCAGTTCTTC.

This clone has more than one count but fewer than ten. The J gene is TRBJ2-3, the V gene TRBV19; no definite D call. CDR3 size: 15 residues. Trimming cost V 3 bases and J 2 bases, with 12 bases left between them. From germline, CDR1 is LNHDA and CDR2 SQIVND (reference sequence). The CDR3 loop is CASSIVLTHTDTQYF. CDR3 coding DNA: TGTGCCAGTAGTATTGTGCTTACTCACACAGATACGCAGTATTTT.

This chain connects TRBV25-1 to TRBJ1-2, with 7 bases fitting TRBD1. The germline gives CDR1 MGHDK, CDR2 SYGVNS. The CDR3 contains 12 residues. The V segment lost 6 bases and the J segment 12 bases; nucleotides outside the gene matches: 10. The CDR3 spells CASSGWGQTHTF. DNA of the CDR3: TGTGCCAGCAGCGGATGGGGACAGACCCACACCTTC.

The chain recombines TRBV5-6 with TRBJ1-1; D perhaps matches TRBD1 (5 bases). This CDR3 comprises 15 residues. V was clipped by 1 base and J by 5 bases, with 15 bases between them. From germline, CDR1 is SGHDT and CDR2 YYEEEE. The CDR3 nucleotides read TGTGCCAGCAGCTTGTTTTCCAGGGAGGGTACTGAAGCTTTCTTT. Residues: CASSLFSREGTEAFF.

The J gene is TRBJ2-5, the V gene TRBV18; TRBD2 agrees at 7 bases. Trimming removed 6 bases from V and 4 bases from J; junction bases left unmatched: 8. The CDR3 is 14 amino acids. Germline lookup yields CDR1 KGHSH and CDR2 LQKENI. CDR3 coding DNA: TGTGCCAGCTCGCAAGGCTCGGGGGGAGAGACCCAGTACTTC. Encoded protein: CASSQGSGGETQYF.

CDR3 in amino acids: CASSPSRSQGKGYEQYF. The CDR3 DNA sequence: TGTGCCAGCAGTCCCTCCCGCAGCCAGGGGAAAGGGTACGAGCAGTACTTC. The genes are TRBV28 and TRBJ2-7, with D possibly being TRBD1 (6 bases). Germline assignment: CDR1 MDHEN and CDR2 SYDVKM. The V end was cut by 5 bases, the J end by 4 bases, with 24 bases between. This CDR3 is built from 17 residues.

This sequence joins TRBV19 and TRBJ2-7; 12 bases match TRBD2. CDR3 length equals 14 residues. Per germline, CDR1 LNHDA and CDR2 SQIVND (reference sequence). Trimming removed 10 bases from V and 0 bases from J; junction bases left unmatched: 4. CDR3 amino acids: CATKTSGSSYEQYF. The CDR3 DNA reads as TGTGCCACCAAGACTAGCGGGAGCTCCTACGAGCAGTACTTC.

This clone has more than one count but fewer than ten. The chain recombines TRBV7-2 with TRBJ2-7; 8 positions match TRBD2. Germline V gives CDR1 SGHTA, CDR2 FQGNSA. The CDR3 consists of 15 residues. J gave up 2 bases and V 5 bases, and 8 bases lay outside the gene matches. The CDR3 nucleotides read TGTGCCAGCAGCCAAATACGGGGGGGGACCTACGAGCAGTACTTC. It translates to CASSQIRGGTYEQYF.